The T cell receptor (beta chain) described here comes from a study of cytomegalovirus exposure and HLA in healthy donors. Notes on the study in general: The authors listed 180 or so TCR beta chains as cytomegalovirus-associated.

Sequencing used immunoSEQ multiplex PCR; TCRdb keeps in-frame clones, though not all of them. This table has 200,000 to 250,000 clones, around 86% appearing once. The CDR3 contains 15 residues. The germline V gene encodes CDR1 SGHRS and CDR2 YFSETQ. Losses at the gene ends were 4 bases for V and 10 bases for J; bases not matched to a gene: 10. A word on this clone: What it recognizes is unknown.

The clonotype originates from a woman younger than 35 in good health and CMV-seropositive. The sequencing sample was made of PBMCs. This chain joins TRBV5-1 and TRBJ2-1; 11 nucleotides agree with TRBD2. As DNA, the CDR3 is TGCGCCAGCAGCCGGATCGGGACTAGCGGAGACGAGCAGTTCTTC. This gives the protein CASSRIGTSGDEQFF.